The 12 T cell receptor beta chains presented below share a single source sample, sequenced in a study of cytomegalovirus exposure and HLA in healthy donors (TCRdb year 2017). Library preparation was by the immunoSEQ multiplex PCR assay. For the multiplex PCR, a mixture combining 60 forward primers for TCR Vbeta segments and 13 reverse primers for TCR Jbeta segments was used. TCRdb took over this immuneACCESS table, retaining in-frame rearrangements with V and J assigned. Such tables are incomplete; in checked studies, under half of the missing clones stem from an unresolved V gene, and the remainder is unexplained. This sample gives approximately 85,000 clones in total; about 80% of them show up just once. Less than 40% of the sample rests with the top ten. Specimen: PBMCs. The receptors here all came from a man between 45 and 60 years old in good health and CMV-seropositive.

The genes are TRBV5-4 and TRBJ2-3; 7 nucleotides match TRBD1. This CDR3 has 16 residues. Germline V gene data show CDR1 as SGHNT and CDR2 as YYREEE (reference sequence). After removal of 4 bases from V and 2 bases from J, the junction contained 10 bases not matched to a gene. CDR3: CASSPGQATSTDTQYF. The CDR3 DNA reads TGTGCCAGCAGCCCTGGACAGGCGACTTCCACAGATACGCAGTATTTT.

This clone was observed a few times. The rearrangement joins TRBV5-4 to TRBJ1-5; a possible D gene is TRBD1 (5 bases). The CDR3 contains 15 residues. Trimming shortened V by 4 bases and J by 4 bases, and 15 bases separated the two germline ends. Germline loops: CDR1 SGHNT, CDR2 YYREEE (reference sequence). The chain's CDR3 is CASSQGALGNQPQHF. The CDR3 DNA follows: TGTGCCAGCAGCCAAGGGGCACTCGGAAATCAGCCCCAGCATTTT.

This clone was picked up a small number of times. V and J are TRBV7-5 and TRBJ2-3; the table's D call, TRBD2, was not checked against the DNA. TRBV7-5 is flagged as a pseudogene. This CDR3 is built from 16 residues. CDR3 sequence: CVRVCWSGDCTDTQYF. As DNA, the CDR3 is TGTGTCAGAGTTTGTTGGAGCGGAGACTGCACAGATACGCAGTATTTT.

This CDR3 reads CASSLGRVSGANVLTF. As DNA, the CDR3 is TGTGCCAGCAGCTTAGGGAGGGTCTCTGGGGCCAACGTCCTGACTTTC. This chain joins TRBV11-2 and TRBJ2-6; the D gene is possibly TRBD2 (6 bases). Germline V gene data show CDR1 as SGHAT and CDR2 as FQNNGV. Between the trimmed V and J ends, which lost 1 base and 0 bases, there was a span of 7 bases. This CDR3 region has 16 residues. Filled out from reference TRBV11-2 and TRBJ2-6, the complete variable domain reads EAGVAQSPRYKIIEKRQSVAFWCNPISGHATLYWYQQILGQGPKLLIQFQNNGVVDDSQLPKDRFSAERLKGVDSTLKIQPAKLEDSAVYLCASSLGRVSGANVLTFGAGSRLTVL.

The chain links TRBV7-6 to TRBJ2-5, with TRBD1 matching over 7 bases. From germline, CDR1 is SGHVS and CDR2 FNYEAQ. The CDR3 length is 15 residues. Trimming cost V 6 bases and J 5 bases; bases outside gene matches: 12. As DNA, the CDR3 is TGTGCCAGCAGAATAGGAGACAGGGCGTGGGAGACCCAGTACTTC. Its protein product is CASRIGDRAWETQYF.

V usage is TRBV7-9 and J usage is TRBJ1-4; the D gene is possibly TRBD1 (5 bases). V dropped 5 bases and J dropped 7 bases, with 17 bases sitting between them. Germline CDR1 and CDR2: SEHNR and FQNEAQ (reference sequence). The CDR3 loop spans 15 amino acids. CDR3 in DNA: TGTGCCAGCAGCGCCGGGGGGGGAACAGGTGAAAAACTGTTTTTT. Translation gives CASSAGGGTGEKLFF.

This clone was counted between two and nine times. The rearrangement joins TRBV4-3 to TRBJ1-3; D is possibly TRBD1 (5 bases). Germline CDR1 and CDR2: LGHNA and YSLEER. CDR3 length equals 16 residues. V gave up 0 bases and J gave up 4 bases, with 13 bases separating them. CDR3 coding DNA: TGCGCCAGCAGCCAAGAGGGGACTCCTGGGGGAAACACCATATATTTT. Translated: CASSQEGTPGGNTIYF.

The chain carries TRBV7-9 and TRBJ2-1, with D unclear. V lost 5 bases to trimming and J lost 1 base, with 12 bases between them. The CDR3 loop spans 15 amino acids. Germline V CDR1 and CDR2: SEHNR, FQNEAQ (reference sequence). The CDR3 DNA is TGTGCCAGCAGCCCCCGGGTAGAGTCCTACAATGAGCAGTTCTTC. Encoded protein: CASSPRVESYNEQFF.

About this clone itself: One end of the junction fails to match germline, which may point to a read error. The chain combines TRBV19 with TRBJ2-6; 7 positions match TRBD1. Per the germline V gene, CDR1 is LNHDA and CDR2 is SQIVND (reference sequence). The CDR3 loop spans 14 amino acids. Written as DNA, the CDR3 is TGTGCCAGTAGCGACAGGGCTGGGGCCAACGGCCTGACTTTC. It encodes CASSDRAGANGLTF.

CDR3 bases: TGCGCCAGCAGCCAAGATGGTGGGCGCAACACTGAAGCTTTCTTT. It translates to CASSQDGGRNTEAFF. This sequence joins TRBV4-1 and TRBJ1-1; no clear D gene. CDR3 length: 15 residues. Germline V CDR1 and CDR2: MGHRA, YSYEKL. The V and J ends lost 0 bases and 2 bases respectively, with 10 bases between them.

The chain links TRBV2 to TRBJ1-2; 11 nucleotides align to TRBD1. The CDR3 has 17 amino acids. Trimming took 4 bases from V and 7 from J; bases not matched to a gene: 14. Germline V gene lookup returns CDR1 SNHLY and CDR2 FYNNEI. The chain's CDR3 is CASSGPRTGGADSGYTF. The CDR3 DNA follows: TGTGCCAGCAGTGGGCCCCGGACAGGGGGCGCAGATAGTGGCTACACCTTC. The full variable domain, in which reference TRBV2 and TRBJ1-2 provide the parts outside the CDR3, is EPEVTQTPSHQVTQMGQEVILRCVPISNHLYFYWYRQILGQKVEFLVSFYNNEISEKSEIFDDQFSVERPDGSNFTLKIRSTKLEDSAMYFCASSGPRTGGADSGYTFGSGTRLTVV.

CDR3 nucleotides: TGTGCCAGCACCGGAGGAGGACAGGGGATCGATGAGCAGTTCTTC. Protein product: CASTGGGQGIDEQFF. V and J are TRBV2 and TRBJ2-1, with 9 bases fitting TRBD1. Germline lookup yields CDR1 SNHLY and CDR2 FYNNEI. Unmatched junction bases numbered 12, after V lost 7 bases and J lost 8 bases. CDR3 length equals 15 residues.